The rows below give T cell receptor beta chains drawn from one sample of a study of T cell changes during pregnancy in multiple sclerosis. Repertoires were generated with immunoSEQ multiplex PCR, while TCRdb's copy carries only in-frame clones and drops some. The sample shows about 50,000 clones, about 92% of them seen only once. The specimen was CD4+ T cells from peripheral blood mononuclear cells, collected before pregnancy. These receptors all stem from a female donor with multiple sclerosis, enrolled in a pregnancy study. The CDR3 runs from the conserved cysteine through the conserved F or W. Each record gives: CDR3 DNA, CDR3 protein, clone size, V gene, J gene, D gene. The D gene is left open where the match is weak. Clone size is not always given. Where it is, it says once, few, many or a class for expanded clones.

DNA: TGTGCCAGCAGCCCGCTTTTGGCTCCCTACGAGCAGTACTTC
CDR3: CASSPLLAPYEQYF
size: NA
V: TRBV7-2
J: TRBJ2-7
D: NA

DNA: TGTGCCAGCAGTTGGGGGGTAGGGTGGCAGTTCTTC
CDR3: CASSWGVGWQFF
size: once
V: TRBV28
J: TRBJ2-1
D: NA

DNA: TGCAGCGTTGAAGATCCCGACAGCCTCCTAAATGAAAAACTGTTTTTT
CDR3: CSVEDPDSLLNEKLFF
size: few
V: TRBV29-1
J: TRBJ1-4
D: NA

DNA: TGCGCCAGCAGCCGGACAGGGGATTCTAACTATGGCTACACCTTC
CDR3: CASSRTGDSNYGYTF
size: once
V: TRBV5-1
J: TRBJ1-2
D: TRBD1

DNA: TGTGCCAGCAGCAGGAGACAGATCGGGCCAGGGGGGAAGTATGGCTACACCTTC
CDR3: CASSRRQIGPGGKYGYTF
size: NA
V: TRBV7-2
J: TRBJ1-2
D: TRBD1

DNA: TGTGCCAGCAGTTTATCGCCGCAGGCCGGGGAGCTGTTTTTT
CDR3: CASSLSPQAGELFF
size: NA
V: TRBV27
J: TRBJ2-2
D: NA

DNA: TGTGCCAGCAGCCAACTAGCGTCCTACGAGCAGTACTTC
CDR3: CASSQLASYEQYF
size: NA
V: TRBV14
J: TRBJ2-7
D: NA

DNA: TGTGCCAGTAGTGTACAGGGAACGACCCAGTACTTC
CDR3: CASSVQGTTQYF
size: NA
V: TRBV19
J: TRBJ2-5
D: NA

DNA: TGTGCCAGCAGTAGGGACATCCAGGGTCATGAGCAGTTCTTC
CDR3: CASSRDIQGHEQFF
size: NA
V: TRBV6-1
J: TRBJ2-1
D: NA

DNA: TGCGCCAGCAGCCCCCCCCAGGCAGGCCTCAAGGCAGAGATCCAGTACTTC
CDR3: CASSPPQAGLKAEIQYF
size: NA
V: TRBV4-1
J: TRBJ2-5
D: NA

DNA: TGTGCCAGCAGCCTGATTACAGGGCCGAACACTGAAGCTTTCTTT
CDR3: CASSLITGPNTEAFF
size: NA
V: TRBV25-1
J: TRBJ1-1
D: NA

DNA: TGTGCCAGCAGCTTTAAAGAGACCCAGTACTTC
CDR3: CASSFKETQYF
size: NA
V: TRBV7-8
J: TRBJ2-5
D: NA

DNA: TGTGCCAGCAGCCGAGAGATTATTAGCGGGAGGGCCGGTAATGAGCAGTTCTTC
CDR3: CASSREIISGRAGNEQFF
size: NA
V: TRBV7-2
J: TRBJ2-1
D: TRBD2

DNA: TGTGCCAGCAGCTTAGTGGTCACAGCGGGAAGCTCCTACGAGCAGTACTTC
CDR3: CASSLVVTAGSSYEQYF
size: NA
V: TRBV7-8
J: TRBJ2-7
D: TRBD2

DNA: TGTGCCAGCAGCCCGGGAGGGAGGGCCTCGGCGGTAGATACGCAGTATTTT
CDR3: CASSPGGRASAVDTQYF
size: NA
V: TRBV7-6
J: TRBJ2-3
D: TRBD2

DNA: TGTGCCAGCTCAATGAGACAGGCGGACGAAGCTTTCTTT
CDR3: CASSMRQADEAFF
size: NA
V: TRBV18
J: TRBJ1-1
D: NA

DNA: TGTGCCAGCAGCCGCGGGCAGGGCACAGATACGCAGTATTTT
CDR3: CASSRGQGTDTQYF
size: NA
V: TRBV5-4
J: TRBJ2-3
D: NA

DNA: TGTGCCAGCAGCTTAGCCGGGACTAGCGGGAGTGGCGAGCAGTTCTTC
CDR3: CASSLAGTSGSGEQFF
size: NA
V: TRBV11-3
J: TRBJ2-1
D: TRBD2

DNA: TGTGCCAGCAGCGCAAGGACTAGCGGAAATGAGCAGTTCTTC
CDR3: CASSARTSGNEQFF
size: NA
V: TRBV7-2
J: TRBJ2-1
D: TRBD2

DNA: TGCAGCGTGGAGGGACAGGGGGCGGGTAACTATGGCTACACCTTC
CDR3: CSVEGQGAGNYGYTF
size: NA
V: TRBV29-1
J: TRBJ1-2
D: TRBD1

DNA: TGTGCCAGCACTCGCTGGGCGGTGGCTAGCGGGGCCCAAGAGACCCAGTACTTC
CDR3: CASTRWAVASGAQETQYF
size: NA
V: TRBV28
J: TRBJ2-5
D: TRBD2

DNA: TGTGCCAGCAGTTTACGCAGGGGCCACGAAGCTTTCTTT
CDR3: CASSLRRGHEAFF
size: few
V: TRBV27
J: TRBJ1-1
D: NA

DNA: TGTGCCAGCAGGGGACTTGGACGGAACAATCAGCCCCAGCATTTT
CDR3: CASRGLGRNNQPQHF
size: NA
V: TRBV7-6
J: TRBJ1-5
D: NA

DNA: TGTGCCAGCAGCTCAGACAGGTCCTACAATGAGCAGTTCTTC
CDR3: CASSSDRSYNEQFF
size: NA
V: TRBV11-3
J: TRBJ2-1
D: NA

DNA: TGTGCCAGCAGCTTGGATGGGACAGAGTCCTACGAGCAGTACTTC
CDR3: CASSLDGTESYEQYF
size: NA
V: TRBV5-5
J: TRBJ2-7
D: TRBD1

DNA: TGTGCCAGCAGCGACTACGGGACAGGGTCCCGCTACGAGCAGTACTTC
CDR3: CASSDYGTGSRYEQYF
size: NA
V: TRBV5-6
J: TRBJ2-7
D: TRBD1

DNA: TGTGCTAGTGGCCCCCGGGACAGGGGGCGGTACGAGCAGTACTTC
CDR3: CASGPRDRGRYEQYF
size: NA
V: TRBV12-5
J: TRBJ2-7
D: TRBD1